This entry is about one TCR beta chain. The sample belongs to a study of blood T cell repertoires in COVID-19. Study information: T cells, B-cell-depleted T cells, or PBMCs provided the cDNA or gDNA that served as material.

Produced via immunoSEQ multiplex PCR; TCRdb's table is partial and in-frame only. In the table there are 40,000 to 60,000 clones, 85% to 95% of which are singletons. The germline CDR1 and CDR2 sequences are KGHSH and LQKENI. The CDR3 extends over 15 amino acids. V trimming: 6 bases; J trimming: 6 bases; junction bases outside the gene matches: 2. This TCR was recovered from a man in his 60s with COVID-19, enrolled during active disease. The V gene is TRBV18, the J gene TRBJ2-1; 16 nucleotides match TRBD2. Sequencing was carried out using peripheral blood. The DNA for the CDR3 is TGTGCCAGCTCCGGGACTAGCGGGAGGGCCAATGAGCAGTTCTTC. It yields the protein CASSGTSGRANEQFF. The full variable domain, completed using reference TRBV18 and TRBJ2-1, is NAGVMQNPRHLVRRRGQEARLRCSPMKGHSHVYWYRQLPEEGLKFMVYLQKENIIDESGMPKERFSAEFPKEGPSILRIQQVVRGDSAAYFCASSGTSGRANEQFFGPGTRLTVL.